This note documents a single T cell receptor beta chain sequence. This specimen comes from a study of T cell responses to AZD1222 COVID-19 vaccine. V dropped 0 bases and J dropped 8 bases, with 5 bases sitting between them. This CDR3 has 12 residues. Per germline, CDR1 SEHNR and CDR2 FQNEAQ (reference sequence). Libraries were prepared by immunoSEQ multiplex PCR; TCRdb keeps only in-frame clonotypes and omits some of them. The sample consists of tens of thousands of clones, roughly 91% of them appearing once. The sample here was peripheral blood, taken on day 0 of AZD1222 vaccination. The TCR originated in an adult in good health. The chain links TRBV7-9 to TRBJ2-1; D not certain. CDR3 residues: CASSLARYEQFF. The CDR3 DNA reads TGTGCCAGCAGCTTAGCGCGGTATGAGCAGTTCTTC. Full variable domain (missing parts from reference TRBV7-9 and TRBJ2-1): DTGVSQNPRHKITKRGQNVTFRCDPISEHNRLYWYRQTLGQGPEFLTYFQNEAQLEKSRLLSDRFSAERPKGSFSTLEIQRTEQGDSAMYLCASSLARYEQFFGPGTRLTVL.